One and the same sample provided the 10 T cell receptor beta chains below, sequenced in a study of blood T cell repertoires in COVID-19. The method was immunoSEQ multiplex PCR; TCRdb's version includes in-frame clones alone and lacks a portion of them. This table holds over 60,000 clones, roughly 80% found once. Sequencing input: peripheral blood. The receptors stem from an elderly woman with acute or convalescent COVID-19.

The rearrangement uses TRBV5-1 and TRBJ2-2; 8 nucleotides match TRBD1. This CDR3 contains 16 residues. J was trimmed by 0 bases and V by 0 bases; bases with no gene match: 1. CDR1 is SGHRS and CDR2 is YFSETQ in the germline V gene. The CDR3 sequence: CASSLGDRSNTGELFF. The CDR3 coding sequence is TGCGCCAGCAGCTTGGGGGACAGGTCGAACACCGGGGAGCTGTTTTTT.

The CDR3, as DNA: TGTGCCAGCATCGGAGCGGGAGGGGCAAACACCGGGGAGCTGTTTTTT. Protein: CASIGAGGANTGELFF. This chain connects TRBV28 to TRBJ2-2; TRBD2 aligns across 10 bases. J was trimmed by 2 bases and V by 7 bases; bases with no gene match: 7. Germline V lookup: CDR1 MDHEN, CDR2 SYDVKM. CDR3 length equals 16 residues. Supplemented by reference TRBV28 and TRBJ2-2, the full variable domain reads DVKVTQSSRYLVKRTGEKVFLECVQDMDHENMFWYRQDPGLGLRLIYFSYDVKMKEKGDIPEGYSVSREKKERFSLILESASTNQTSMYLCASIGAGGANTGELFFGEGSRLTVL.

This chain links TRBV4-1 with TRBJ2-7; D call uncertain. Germline lookup yields CDR1 MGHRA and CDR2 YSYEKL. Trimming took off 1 base at V and 2 bases at J, with 12 bases between the two ends. CDR3 size: 15 residues. Written as DNA, the CDR3 is TGCGCCAGCAGCCAAGCCGCAGGTTCGGCCTACGAGCAGTACTTC. Translation gives CASSQAAGSAYEQYF.

V and J are TRBV6-1 and TRBJ2-1; TRBD1 matches at 8 bases. Per germline, CDR1 MNHNS and CDR2 SASEGT. Losses at the gene ends were 3 bases for V and 14 bases for J; bases not matched to a gene: 6. This CDR3 comprises 12 residues. This CDR3 is CASSDGPGQEFF. DNA for the CDR3: TGTGCCAGCAGTGACGGACCGGGACAGGAGTTCTTC.

The genes are TRBV9 and TRBJ1-6; D might be TRBD1 (5 bases). Between the trimmed V and J ends, which lost 0 bases and 12 bases, there was a span of 10 bases. CDR3 length: 13 residues. In germline, CDR1 is SGDLS, CDR2 YYNGEE. CDR3 residues: CASSVGQGIPLHF. The CDR3 bases are TGTGCCAGCAGCGTAGGGCAGGGTATACCCCTCCACTTT.

The chain has TRBV7-9 and TRBJ1-4, with D possibly being TRBD1 (6 bases). V lost 5 bases and J lost 7, with 20 bases in between. The CDR3 is 16 residues long. CDR1 is SEHNR, CDR2 FQNEAQ, per germline (reference sequence). The CDR3 DNA follows: TGTGCCAGCAGCCCTGGACAGTTCAAAGAGGGTGAAAAACTGTTTTTT. It codes for CASSPGQFKEGEKLFF. The full variable domain, completed using reference TRBV7-9 and TRBJ1-4, is DTGVSQNPRHKITKRGQNVTFRCDPISEHNRLYWYRQTLGQGPEFLTYFQNEAQLEKSRLLSDRFSAERPKGSFSTLEIQRTEQGDSAMYLCASSPGQFKEGEKLFFGSGTQLSVL.

CDR3 sequence (DNA): TGTGCCAGCAGCCCGACTAGCGGAAGAAGGAAAAACATTCAGTACTTC. Protein sequence: CASSPTSGRRKNIQYF. The chain recombines TRBV3-1 (or the pseudogene TRBV3-2) with TRBJ2-4; 9 bases map to TRBD2. The CDR3 length is 16 residues. The junction had 8 bases not matched to a gene; V was cut back by 4 bases and J by 4 bases. Germline CDR1 and CDR2: LGHDT and YNNKEL (reference sequence).

The chain has TRBV4-2 and TRBJ2-7, with TRBD2 matching over 14 bases. CDR1 is LGHNA and CDR2 is YNFKEQ in the germline V gene. The ends lost 3 bases at V and 2 bases at J; junction bases unmatched: 6. This CDR3 comprises 17 residues. In nucleotides, the CDR3 is TGTGCCAGCAGCCAGACTAGCGGGAGGGCCACCCCCTACGAGCAGTACTTC. This gives the protein CASSQTSGRATPYEQYF.

As DNA, the CDR3 is TGTGCCAGCAGCCAAGATACGGGGAGCTATGGCTACACCTTC. Its protein is CASSQDTGSYGYTF. The V and J genes are TRBV4-2 and TRBJ1-2; D uncertain. Trimming cost V 0 bases and J 4 bases, with 9 bases left between them. Germline lookup yields CDR1 LGHNA and CDR2 YNFKEQ. The CDR3 spans 14 residues.

This chain uses TRBV7-2 with TRBJ2-7; D gene ambiguous. The V gene's germline CDR1 is SGHTA and CDR2 FQGNSA. The CDR3 covers 12 residues. The ends were cut back, 5 bases at V and 4 bases at J, with 9 bases in the middle. In nucleotides, the CDR3 is TGTGCCAGCAGCATTCTAGTTTACGAGCAGTACTTC. It codes for CASSILVYEQYF.